The clone carrying this TCR beta chain was seen a few times. Its antigen is currently unknown. The sample comes from a study of T cell responses to AZD1222 COVID-19 vaccine. The table came from immunoSEQ multiplex PCR; TCRdb's copy has only in-frame clones and leaves some out. The sample contains about 45,000 clones, about 87% of which appear only once. Study findings and constraints: Spike-specific TCR breadth and depth rose after two AZD1222 doses. Among those given AZD1222, only five or six were seropositive at baseline. Repertoire collection took place solely once the T cell response had peaked.

Analysis merged second doses at about 4 or about 12 weeks. The CDR3 has 19 amino acids. V lost 1 base, J lost 7 bases, and 26 bases lay in between. CDR1 and CDR2 from the germline V gene are LGHDT and YNNKEL (reference sequence). V and J are TRBV3-1 (or the pseudogene TRBV3-2) and TRBJ2-1; TRBD2 is a possible D gene (6 bases). The input for sequencing was peripheral blood, taken 28 days after the second AZD1222 dose. The sequence was collected from an adult who received the AZD1222 COVID-19 vaccine. Here the CDR3 DNA reads TGTGCCAGCAGCCAAGGGACTATAGCGGCGACTCATACTAGGAATGAGCAGTTCTTC. Protein: CASSQGTIAATHTRNEQFF.